The 11 T cell receptor beta chains listed next were all sequenced from one sample in a study of OX40 agonist ivuxolimab in advanced cancers. The table came from immunoSEQ multiplex PCR; TCRdb's copy has only in-frame clones and leaves some out. The repertoire consists of around 80,000 clones, with 65% to 90% occurring once and the leading ten covering roughly 3.1%. The source material was CD4+ or CD8+ T cells sorted from blood, sampled in a trial of the OX40 agonist ivuxolimab. The receptors originated from an adult with an advanced solid tumor such as melanoma, head and neck, liver or kidney cancer.

This clone has only a few counts. The rearrangement joins TRBV11-2 to TRBJ1-5; no firm D call. Germline V gives CDR1 SGHAT, CDR2 FQNNGV. The CDR3 extends over 14 amino acids. V lost 1 base and J 5 bases, leaving 9 bases between the germline ends. CDR3: CASSLGPGYQPQHF. Here the CDR3 DNA reads TGTGCCAGCAGCTTAGGGCCCGGGTATCAGCCCCAGCATTTT.

The rearrangement uses TRBV4-2 and TRBJ2-3; D may be TRBD2 (6 bases). The germline gives CDR1 LGHNA, CDR2 YNFKEQ. V was cut by 4 bases and J by 6 bases, with 14 bases left in between. The CDR3 loop spans 14 amino acids. This CDR3 is CASSPGSGVDTQYF. CDR3 nucleotides: TGTGCCAGCAGCCCTGGATCGGGGGTGGATACGCAGTATTTT.

The chain combines TRBV9 with TRBJ1-5, with a weak D call TRBD1 (6 bases). Looked up from germline, CDR1 is SGDLS and CDR2 is YYNGEE. V was shortened by 4 bases and J by 5 bases, with 16 bases between the two germline ends. The length of the CDR3 is 15 residues. The CDR3 loop reads CASSQGPLGDQPQHF. CDR3 DNA sequence: TGTGCCAGCAGCCAGGGGCCCTTGGGTGATCAGCCCCAGCATTTT.

The chain recombines TRBV7-3 with TRBJ2-2; D is perhaps TRBD2 (6 bases). CDR1 and CDR2 from the germline V gene are SGHTA and FQGTGA. This CDR3 region has 19 residues. Trimming pared 0 bases from V and 4 bases from J, leaving 21 bases between. As DNA, the CDR3 is TGTGCCAGCAGCTTAACGTCCCCTAAGACTAGTGAAGTCACCGGGGAGCTGTTTTTT. Translation gives CASSLTSPKTSEVTGELFF. The entire variable domain, with the rest obtained from reference TRBV7-3 and TRBJ2-2, is as follows: GAGVSQTPSNKVTEKGKYVELRCDPISGHTALYWYRQSLGQGPEFLIYFQGTGAADDSGLPNDRFFAVRPEGSVSTLKIQRTERGDSAVYLCASSLTSPKTSEVTGELFFGEGSRLTVL.

The CDR3 protein is CASSSVLAGGIVSNIQYF. CDR3 coding DNA: TGCGCCAGCAGCTCCGTACTAGCGGGAGGAATAGTCTCAAACATTCAGTACTTC. This chain links TRBV4-3 with TRBJ2-4; 12 nucleotides align to TRBD2. The CDR3 spans 18 residues. V was pared by 5 bases and J by 6 bases, with 14 bases of the junction left unmatched. CDR1 and CDR2 (germline): LGHNA, YSLEER.

V usage is TRBV6-4 and J usage is TRBJ2-1, with a tentative D call TRBD1 (5 bases). Trimming stripped 5 bases from V and 1 base from J, with 12 bases between. The CDR3 has 15 amino acids. Germline CDR1 reads MRHNA; CDR2 reads SNTAGT. CDR3 amino acids: CASSPGHPSYNEQFF. DNA for the CDR3: TGTGCCAGCAGTCCCGGACATCCTTCCTACAATGAGCAGTTCTTC.

The gene calls are TRBV7-2 and TRBJ1-5, with 7 positions matching TRBD1. Looked up from germline, CDR1 is SGHTA and CDR2 is FQGNSA. The CDR3 extends over 14 amino acids. V was clipped by 5 bases and J by 5 bases; unmatched bases: 6. CDR3 amino acids: CASSIRQGDQPQHF. As DNA, the CDR3 is TGTGCCAGCAGCATTAGACAGGGAGATCAGCCCCAGCATTTT.

J is TRBJ1-6 and V is TRBV9; D remains ambiguous. This CDR3 contains 16 residues. Germline V gene lookup returns CDR1 SGDLS and CDR2 YYNGEE. Trimming took off 4 bases at V and 0 bases at J, with 11 bases between the two ends. The CDR3 sequence is CASSPRESSYNSPLHF. CDR3 DNA sequence: TGTGCCAGCAGCCCCCGGGAAAGCTCCTATAATTCACCCCTCCACTTT.

V usage is TRBV19 and J usage is TRBJ1-1; weak D call: TRBD1 (6 bases). V was cut by 1 base and J by 6 bases, with 15 bases left in between. Germline V gene data show CDR1 as LNHDA and CDR2 as SQIVND (reference sequence). The CDR3 is made up of 15 amino acids. The CDR3 DNA sequence: TGTGCCAGTAGTATAGGGGGGCAAACGCGATCTGAAGCTTTCTTT. This translates into CASSIGGQTRSEAFF.

V usage is TRBV9 and J usage is TRBJ2-2; possible D gene TRBD2, 5 bases. V was pared by 4 bases and J by 2 bases, with 12 bases between. Germline V gene lookup returns CDR1 SGDLS and CDR2 YYNGEE. The CDR3 loop spans 15 amino acids. The CDR3 protein is CASSTRLINTGELFF. The CDR3 nucleotides read TGTGCCAGCAGCACCCGACTAATAAACACCGGGGAGCTGTTTTTT.

The chain joins TRBV11-3 to TRBJ1-2; unclear D gene. The length of the CDR3 is 13 residues. Trimming took off 4 bases at V and 8 bases at J, with 14 bases between the two ends. Germline V lookup: CDR1 SGHNT, CDR2 YENEEA. The CDR3 DNA reads TGTGCCAGCAGCTATTATGCAGAGAACGGCTACACCTTC. This sequence encodes CASSYYAENGYTF.